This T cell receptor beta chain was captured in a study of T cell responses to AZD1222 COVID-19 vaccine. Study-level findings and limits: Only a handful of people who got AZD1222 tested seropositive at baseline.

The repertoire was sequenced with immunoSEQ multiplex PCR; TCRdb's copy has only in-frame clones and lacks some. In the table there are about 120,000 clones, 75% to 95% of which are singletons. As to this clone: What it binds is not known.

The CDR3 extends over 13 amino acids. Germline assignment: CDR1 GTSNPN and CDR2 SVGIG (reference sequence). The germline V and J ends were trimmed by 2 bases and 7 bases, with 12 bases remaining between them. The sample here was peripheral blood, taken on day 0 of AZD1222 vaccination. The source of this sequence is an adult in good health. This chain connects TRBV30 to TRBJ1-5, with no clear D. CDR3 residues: CAWSNGNPQPQHF. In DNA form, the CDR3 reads TGTGCCTGGAGTAACGGCAATCCCCAGCCCCAGCATTTT.